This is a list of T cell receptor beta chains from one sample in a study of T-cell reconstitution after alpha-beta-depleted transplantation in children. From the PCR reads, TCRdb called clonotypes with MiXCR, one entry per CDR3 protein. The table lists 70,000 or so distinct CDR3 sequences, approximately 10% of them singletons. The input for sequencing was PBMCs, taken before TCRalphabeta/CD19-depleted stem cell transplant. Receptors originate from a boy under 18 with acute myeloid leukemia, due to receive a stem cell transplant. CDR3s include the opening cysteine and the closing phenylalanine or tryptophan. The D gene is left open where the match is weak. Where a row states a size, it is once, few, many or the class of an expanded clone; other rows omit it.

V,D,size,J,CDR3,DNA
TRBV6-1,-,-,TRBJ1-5,CASSPLSNQPQHF,TGTGCCAGCAGTCCCTTGAGCAATCAGCCCCAGCATTTT
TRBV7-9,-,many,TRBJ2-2,CASSSSGVAGELFF,TGTGCCAGCAGCTCCTCAGGGGTGGCCGGGGAGCTGTTTTTT
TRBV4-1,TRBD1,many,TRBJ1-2,CASSQESTGGRGYTF,TGCGCCAGCAGCCAAGAGAGCACAGGGGGAAGAGGCTACACCTTC
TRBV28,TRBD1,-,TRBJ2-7,CASSDPRDRTLGPYEQYF,TGTGCCAGCAGTGACCCCCGGGACAGGACTTTGGGACCCTACGAGCAGTACTTC
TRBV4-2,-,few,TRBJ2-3,CASSPDLGDTQYF,TGTGCCAGCAGCCCCGACTTGGGGGATACGCAGTATTTT
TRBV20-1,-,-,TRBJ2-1,CSASFINEQFF,TGCAGTGCTAGTTTTATCAATGAGCAGTTCTTC
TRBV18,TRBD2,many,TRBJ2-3,CASSPQAGAGPDTQYF,TGTGCCAGCTCACCACAAGCGGGAGCGGGACCAGATACGCAGTATTTT
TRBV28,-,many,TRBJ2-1,CASSSRNEQFF,TGTGCCAGCAGTAGTAGGAATGAGCAGTTCTTC
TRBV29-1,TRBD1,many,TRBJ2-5,CSVEDSRTGFETQYF,TGCAGCGTTGAAGATTCCCGGACAGGCTTCGAGACCCAGTACTTC
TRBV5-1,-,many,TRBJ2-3,CASSLGLAPSTDTQYF,TGCGCCAGCAGCTTGGGTCTAGCGCCGAGCACAGATACGCAGTATTTT
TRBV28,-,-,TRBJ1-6,CASSLVRLSPLHF,TGTGCCAGCAGTTTGGTACGGCTTTCACCCCTCCACTTT
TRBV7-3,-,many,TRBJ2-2,CASSRGRTNTGELFF,TGTGCCAGCAGCCGGGGACGTACGAACACCGGGGAGCTGTTTTTT
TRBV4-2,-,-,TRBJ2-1,CAMSPRALSYNEQFF,TGTGCCATGAGCCCACGAGCGCTCTCCTACAATGAGCAGTTCTTC
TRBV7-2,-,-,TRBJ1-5,CASSLGGFGQPQHF,TGTGCCAGCAGCTTAGGAGGGTTCGGGCAGCCCCAGCATTTT
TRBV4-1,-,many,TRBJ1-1,CASSQDFMVWNTEAFF,TGCGCCAGCAGCCAAGATTTCATGGTTTGGAACACTGAAGCTTTCTTT
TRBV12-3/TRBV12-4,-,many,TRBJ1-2,CASSSSSSLGYGYTF,TGTGCCAGCAGTTCCTCGTCCTCCCTAGGCTATGGCTACACCTTC
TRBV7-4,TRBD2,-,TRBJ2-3,CACSGRLNSGRSTDTQYF,TGTGCCTGCAGCGGCCGGTTGAATAGCGGGAGGAGCACAGATACGCAGTATTTT
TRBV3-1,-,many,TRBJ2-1,CASSQSITGYLGNEQFF,TGTGCCAGCAGCCAGTCGATCACAGGCTACCTGGGGAATGAGCAGTTCTTC
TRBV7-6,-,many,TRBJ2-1,CASSLVSGPEQFF,TGTGCCAGCAGCTTAGTAAGCGGCCCTGAGCAGTTCTTC
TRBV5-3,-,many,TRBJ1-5,CANLGPRKGTDQPQHF,TGTGCCAACCTAGGTCCGAGGAAGGGGACCGATCAGCCCCAGCATTTT
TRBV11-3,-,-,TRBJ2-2,CASSLEGEAGELFF,TGTGCCAGCAGCTTAGAAGGGGAAGCCGGGGAGCTGTTTTTT
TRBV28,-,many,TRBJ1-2,CASSLVSGGYTF,TGTGCCAGCAGTTTAGTTAGTGGTGGCTACACCTTC
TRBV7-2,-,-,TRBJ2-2,CASSLGETGELFF,TGTGCCAGCAGCTTAGGGGAAACCGGGGAGCTGTTTTTT
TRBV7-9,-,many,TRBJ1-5,CASSLGPLPQHF,TGTGCCAGCAGCTTAGGTCCTCTGCCCCAGCATTTT
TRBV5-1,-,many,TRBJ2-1,CASSLYNEQFF,TGCGCCAGCAGCCTCTACAATGAGCAGTTCTTC
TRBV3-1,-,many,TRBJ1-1,CASSQGGREAFF,TGTGCCAGCAGCCAAGGGGGAAGGGAAGCTTTCTTT
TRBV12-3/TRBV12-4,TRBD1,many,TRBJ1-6,CASSDSGTEFNSPLHF,TGTGCCAGCAGTGACTCCGGGACAGAGTTTAATTCACCCCTCCACTTT
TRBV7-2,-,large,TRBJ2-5,CASSSDPGETQYF,TGTGCCAGCAGCTCGGACCCCGGGGAGACCCAGTACTTC
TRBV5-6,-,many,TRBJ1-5,CASSLTPGPQHF,TGTGCCAGCAGCTTGACCCCGGGGCCCCAGCATTTT
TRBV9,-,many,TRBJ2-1,CASSARGQPTYNEQFF,TGTGCCAGCAGCGCAAGAGGACAGCCTACCTACAATGAGCAGTTCTTC
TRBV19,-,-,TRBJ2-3,CASSPRLGADTDTQYF,TGTGCCAGTAGTCCTCGTTTAGGAGCCGACACAGATACGCAGTATTTT
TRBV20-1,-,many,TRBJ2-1,CSARDAPPRNIYNEQFF,TGCAGTGCTAGAGATGCGCCCCCTCGCAACATCTACAATGAGCAGTTCTTC
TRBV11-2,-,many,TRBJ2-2,CASSSELRTGPGELFF,TGTGCCAGCAGCTCAGAACTCAGAACAGGTCCCGGGGAGCTGTTTTTT
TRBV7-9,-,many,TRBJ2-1,CASSLAGFEQFF,TGTGCCAGCAGCTTAGCAGGGTTCGAGCAGTTCTTC
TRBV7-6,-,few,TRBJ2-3,CASSSNLGDTQYF,TGTGCCAGCAGCTCAAATCTCGGAGATACGCAGTATTTT
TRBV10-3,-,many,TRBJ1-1,CAISSGGNTEAFF,TGTGCCATCAGTTCCGGGGGGAACACTGAAGCTTTCTTT
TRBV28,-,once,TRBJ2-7,CASKTFYEQYF,TGTGCCAGCAAGACCTTCTACGAGCAGTACTTC
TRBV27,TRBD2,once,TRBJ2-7,CASSFTSGRADEQYF,TGTGCCAGCAGTTTTACTAGCGGGAGGGCCGACGAGCAGTACTTC
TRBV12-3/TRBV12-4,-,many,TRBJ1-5,CASSLGNSNQPQHF,TGTGCCAGCAGTCTTGGTAATAGCAATCAGCCCCAGCATTTT
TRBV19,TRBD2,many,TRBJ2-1,CASSIRPAGNEQFF,TGTGCCAGTAGTATTCGCCCAGCGGGGAATGAGCAGTTCTTC
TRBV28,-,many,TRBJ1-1,CASKLMNTEAFF,TGTGCCAGCAAACTCATGAACACTGAAGCTTTCTTT
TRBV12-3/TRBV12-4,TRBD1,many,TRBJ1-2,CASSRQGGGSYTF,TGTGCCAGCAGTAGACAGGGAGGGGGAAGCTACACCTTC
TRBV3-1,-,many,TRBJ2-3,CASSQELAGQSDTQYF,TGTGCCAGCAGCCAAGAATTGGCAGGGCAGTCGGATACGCAGTATTTT
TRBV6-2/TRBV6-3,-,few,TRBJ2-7,CASSRPWRAGTLYEQYF,TGTGCCAGCAGCCGTCCCTGGAGGGCGGGGACCCTCTACGAGCAGTACTTC
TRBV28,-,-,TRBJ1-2,CASSLVQGPYGYTF,TGTGCCAGCAGTTTGGTACAGGGACCCTATGGCTACACCTTC
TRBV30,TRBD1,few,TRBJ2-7,CAWTPGQNYEQYF,TGTGCCTGGACGCCGGGACAGAACTACGAGCAGTACTTC
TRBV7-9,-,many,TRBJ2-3,CASSLGTLGPDTQYF,TGTGCCAGCAGTTTAGGGACGCTCGGCCCGGATACGCAGTATTTT
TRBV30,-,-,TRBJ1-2,CAWSQGRNTF,TGTGCCTGGAGTCAAGGGCGGAACACCTTC
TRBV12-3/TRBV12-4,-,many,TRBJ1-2,CASSLWGRVYGYTF,TGTGCCAGCAGTTTATGGGGCAGGGTCTATGGCTACACCTTC
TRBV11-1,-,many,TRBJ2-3,CASSSHTGQRRYTDTQYF,TGTGCCAGCAGTTCGCACACGGGGCAGCGGAGGTACACAGATACGCAGTATTTT
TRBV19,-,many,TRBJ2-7,CASSIRFGDEQYF,TGTGCCAGTAGTATTCGGTTCGGCGACGAGCAGTACTTC
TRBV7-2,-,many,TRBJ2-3,CASSQGGETTDTQYF,TGTGCCAGCAGCCAGGGGGGTGAGACCACAGATACGCAGTATTTT
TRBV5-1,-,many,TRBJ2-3,CASSRTGTMTDTQYF,TGCGCCAGCAGCCGGACAGGGACTATGACAGATACGCAGTATTTT
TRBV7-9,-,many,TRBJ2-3,CASSSFGFTDTQYF,TGTGCCAGCAGCTCATTTGGGTTCACAGATACGCAGTATTTT
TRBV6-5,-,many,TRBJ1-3,CASSYSEGSTGNTIYF,TGTGCCAGCAGTTACTCGGAAGGGAGCACTGGAAACACCATATATTTT
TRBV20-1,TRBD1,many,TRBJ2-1,CSASYTGGYNEQFF,TGCAGTGCTAGTTATACAGGGGGGTACAATGAGCAGTTCTTC
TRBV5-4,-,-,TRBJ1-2,CASSLGPTYGYTF,TGTGCCAGCAGCTTGGGACCGACCTATGGCTACACCTTC
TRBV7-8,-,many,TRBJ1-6,CASSPPGVGSPLHF,TGTGCCAGCAGCCCCCCGGGCGTCGGGTCACCCCTCCACTTT
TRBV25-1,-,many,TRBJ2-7,CASSPLEEQYF,TGTGCCAGCTCCCCACTAGAGGAGCAGTACTTC
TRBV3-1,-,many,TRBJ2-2,CASSQDIPETGELFF,TGTGCCAGCAGCCAAGATATCCCCGAAACCGGGGAGCTGTTTTTT